A single sample is the source of the 11 T cell receptor beta chains below, sequenced in a study of T cell repertoires in aging, cancer and after chemotherapy. The template was genomic DNA from peripheral blood, not RNA. A mixed TRB-A/B primer pool amplified rearranged TRB by multiplex touch-down PCR. MiXCR, run by TCRdb on the multiplex PCR reads, gives a single entry per CDR3 protein. The data hold about 11,000 distinct CDR3 sequences, with roughly 33% observed a single time. What was sequenced was blood. These receptors were obtained from a human donor in good health. The donor label of this sample is uncertain.

Turning to this clonotype: A junction end diverges from the germline sequence, so it may reflect a read error. The chain has TRBV7-6 and TRBJ2-5; TRBD1 matches at 10 bases. Germline V gene sequence: CDR1 SGHVS, CDR2 FNYEAQ. The CDR3 totals 15 residues. The CDR3 reads CASSPGQGNPETQYF. CDR3 nucleotide sequence: TGCGCCAGCAGCCCGGGACAGGGGAACCCAGAGACCCAGTACTTC.

This clonotype was found a few times. The rearrangement links TRBV7-2 to TRBJ2-3; D is uncertain. Germline V gene data show CDR1 as SGHTA and CDR2 as FQGNSA. V lost 5 bases and J 5 bases, leaving 8 bases between the germline ends. This CDR3 region has 12 residues. In DNA form, the CDR3 reads TGTGCCAGCAGCCGGGTGGGAGATACGCAGTATTTT. Its protein product is CASSRVGDTQYF.

This chain links TRBV5-4 with TRBJ2-6; D gene ambiguous. V lost 4 bases to trimming and J lost 0 bases, with 11 bases between them. The CDR3 has 16 residues. Germline-derived CDR1 and CDR2 are SGHNT and YYREEE (reference sequence). CDR3 nucleotides: TGTGCCAGCAGCCTTGCCTGGGGCTCTGGGGCCAACGTCCTGACTTTC. As protein: CASSLAWGSGANVLTF.

This chain connects TRBV19 to TRBJ2-7; D could derive from TRBD1 or TRBD2 (5 bases each). Germline V gives CDR1 LNHDA, CDR2 SQIVND (reference sequence). V was trimmed by 3 bases and J by 1 base, leaving 10 bases between them. The CDR3 extends over 14 amino acids. The CDR3 sequence: CASSMSGTSYEQYF. The CDR3 nucleotides are TGTGCCAGTAGTATGTCAGGGACGTCCTACGAGCAGTACTTC.

This clonotype was detected a few times. The chain combines TRBV19 with TRBJ1-2, with D uncertain. CDR3 length: 12 amino acids. Germline assignment: CDR1 LNHDA and CDR2 SQIVND (reference sequence). V was pared by 5 bases and J by 4 bases, with 8 bases between. DNA for the CDR3: TGTGCCAGTAGTTCATGGGCCTATGGCTACACCTTC. Its protein is CASSSWAYGYTF.

The rearrangement links TRBV7-2 to TRBJ2-7; 7 positions match TRBD2. Germline lookup yields CDR1 SGHTA and CDR2 FQGNSA. The CDR3 spans 16 residues. V dropped 5 bases and J dropped 0; count of bases not matched to a gene: 10. The CDR3 DNA sequence: TGTGCCAGCAGCCCTATAGCGGGTGGAAGCTCCTACGAGCAGTACTTC. Amino acids: CASSPIAGGSSYEQYF.

In its sample, this clonotype ranks as medium-sized. The CDR3 nucleotides are TGTGCCAGCAGTCCCCGGGACAGGGGGCGCAGTGAGCAGTTCTTC. Its protein product is CASSPRDRGRSEQFF. The chain employs TRBV6-5 and TRBJ2-1, with TRBD1 identical over 12 bases. The germline CDR1 and CDR2 sequences are MNHEY and SVGAGI. This CDR3 contains 15 residues. V lost 5 bases, J lost 9 bases, and 8 bases stayed unmatched.

J is TRBJ1-1 and V is TRBV18; 8 bases are shared with TRBD1. V shed 1 base and J 6 bases; nucleotides not matched to a gene: 22. Germline assignment: CDR1 KGHSH and CDR2 LQKENI. The CDR3 has 20 amino acids. The CDR3 sequence: CASSPLSVSTGGDRSPEAFF. The CDR3 DNA sequence: TGTGCCAGCTCACCACTTTCGGTCTCAACAGGGGGAGACCGTTCCCCTGAAGCTTTCTTT. Full variable domain (missing parts from reference TRBV18 and TRBJ1-1): NAGVMQNPRHLVRRRGQEARLRCSPMKGHSHVYWYRQLPEEGLKFMVYLQKENIIDESGMPKERFSAEFPKEGPSILRIQQVVRGDSAAYFCASSPLSVSTGGDRSPEAFFGQGTRLTVV.

This clonotype was detected a few times. V gene TRBV12-3 or TRBV12-4 combines with J gene TRBJ1-5; D is ambiguous. CDR3 length equals 18 residues. V lost 7 bases and J 0 bases, leaving 22 bases between the germline ends. CDR3 protein: CASTTTPSSVGSNQPQHF. The CDR3 DNA reads TGTGCCAGCACCACCACCCCCTCGAGCGTGGGTAGCAATCAGCCCCAGCATTTT.

In the case of this clonotype: The junction and the germline gene differ at one end; a read error may be behind it. This rearrangement joins TRBV6-5 to TRBJ2-1; D may correspond to TRBD1 or TRBD2 (6 bases each). CDR1 is MNHEY and CDR2 is SVGAGI in the germline V gene. The CDR3 extends over 17 amino acids. The CDR3 sequence: CVSSYSAVRGVYNEQFF. DNA for the CDR3: TGTGTCAGCAGTTACTCGGCGGTTAGGGGGGTATACAATGAGCAGTTCTTC.

The chain is built from TRBV6-5 and TRBJ2-2; D is possibly TRBD1 (6 bases). Per germline, CDR1 MNHEY and CDR2 SVGAGI. CDR3 length: 13 amino acids. With 2 bases removed from V and 7 bases from J, the gap between germline ends came to 8 bases. CDR3 protein: CASSYQGGGELFF. The DNA for the CDR3 is TGTGCCAGCAGTTACCAAGGGGGCGGGGAGCTGTTTTTT.